A single sample gave rise to the 17 T cell receptor beta chains below, sequenced in a study of T cell responses to AZD1222 COVID-19 vaccine. The assay was immunoSEQ multiplex PCR, and TCRdb's table has in-frame clones only and misses some. The sample has 150,000 or so clones; 91% are singletons. Sequences were derived from peripheral blood, sampled 28 days after the second AZD1222 dose. The receptors were sampled from an adult who received the AZD1222 COVID-19 vaccine.

This clone was seen just once. This chain links TRBV19 with TRBJ2-1; D is unclear. V was cut by 5 bases and J by 4 bases, with 9 bases left in between. CDR3 length equals 13 residues. Germline loops: CDR1 LNHDA, CDR2 SQIVND (reference sequence). CDR3 nucleotides: TGTGCCAGTAGTTTGGCGAGATACAATGAGCAGTTCTTC. Encoded protein: CASSLARYNEQFF.

This CDR3 is CAWSSNGTPNTEAFF. CDR3 DNA: TGTGCCTGGAGTAGCAACGGGACACCTAACACTGAAGCTTTCTTT. The genes are TRBV30 and TRBJ1-1, with D tentatively TRBD1 (6 bases). Between the trimmed V and J ends, which lost 2 bases and 2 bases, there was a span of 15 bases. CDR3 length equals 15 residues. Germline-derived CDR1 and CDR2 are GTSNPN and SVGIG (reference sequence).

The rearrangement joins TRBV4-1 to TRBJ2-1; D unclear. V was cut by 0 bases and J by 9 bases, with 9 bases left in between. Germline values: CDR1 MGHRA, CDR2 YSYEKL. The CDR3 has 13 residues. The CDR3 loop is CASSQDRSGEQFF. In DNA, the CDR3 is TGCGCCAGCAGCCAAGATCGGTCGGGTGAGCAGTTCTTC.

J is TRBJ1-6 and V is TRBV27, with 7 nucleotides matching TRBD1. CDR3 length: 13 residues. The germline V gene encodes CDR1 MNHEY and CDR2 SMNVEV (reference sequence). Trimming cost V 2 bases and J 9 bases; bases outside gene matches: 1. For the CDR3, the DNA is TGTGCCAGCAGTTTAACAGGGGTTTCACCCCTCCACTTT. Translating gives CASSLTGVSPLHF.

The V call is TRBV6-6, the J call TRBJ2-5; 9 bases are shared with TRBD1. CDR3 length: 14 residues. Germline CDR1 is MNHNY and CDR2 is SVGAGI (reference sequence). V shed 5 bases and J 8 bases; nucleotides not matched to a gene: 9. CDR3 in amino acids: CASSQTGGSPTQYF. In nucleotides, the CDR3 is TGTGCCAGCAGTCAAACAGGGGGCTCCCCTACCCAGTACTTC.

The gene calls are TRBV4-3 and TRBJ1-6; 7 nucleotides line up with TRBD1. After removal of 5 bases from V and 0 bases from J, the junction contained 10 bases not matched to a gene. The CDR3 sequence is 18 residues long. Per the germline V gene, CDR1 is LGHNA and CDR2 is YSLEER. The CDR3, as DNA: TGCGCCAGCAGCTTAGCCGGGACAGAGAGCTCCTATAATTCACCCCTCCACTTT. It is translated as CASSLAGTESSYNSPLHF.

With respect to this clone: Other DNA sequences in the same sample also yield this CDR3. This sequence joins TRBV18 and TRBJ2-5; D unclear. The V gene lost 3 bases and the J gene lost 2 bases, with 7 bases spanning the gap. The germline gives CDR1 KGHSH, CDR2 LQKENI. CDR3 length: 13 amino acids. CDR3 nucleotides: TGTGCCAGCTCACCTTCCGGACAAGAGACCCAGTACTTC. Protein product: CASSPSGQETQYF.

V and J are TRBV19 and TRBJ2-7; the match to TRBD1 covers 9 bases. Germline CDR1 is LNHDA and CDR2 is SQIVND (reference sequence). Losses at the gene ends were 9 bases for V and 3 bases for J; bases not matched to a gene: 3. CDR3 length: 12 amino acids. CDR3 protein: CASPDRGYEQYF. DNA of the CDR3: TGTGCCAGCCCGGACAGGGGCTACGAGCAGTACTTC. The full variable domain, rest sourced from reference TRBV19 and TRBJ2-7, is DGGITQSPKYLFRKEGQNVTLSCEQNLNHDAMYWYRQDPGQGLRLIYYSQIVNDFQKGDIAEGYSVSREKKESFPLTVTSAQKNPTAFYLCASPDRGYEQYFGPGTRLTVT.

This chain joins TRBV24-1 and TRBJ2-7, with 8 bases identical to TRBD1. The J segment lost 2 bases and the V segment lost 3 bases, leaving 14 bases of the junction unmatched. CDR3 size: 18 residues. Per the germline V gene, CDR1 is KGHDR and CDR2 is SFDVKD. The CDR3 DNA sequence: TGTGCCACCAGTGATGTCCGGGACAGGCTAATGAATCCCTACGAGCAGTACTTC. Protein product: CATSDVRDRLMNPYEQYF.

The V gene is TRBV7-2, the J gene TRBJ1-6; 7 bases are shared with TRBD1. Trimming at V came to 5 bases and at J to 6 bases, leaving 7 bases not matched to a gene. Germline lookup yields CDR1 SGHTA and CDR2 FQGNSA. The CDR3 is made up of 15 amino acids. Here the CDR3 reads CASSKGGSGNSPLHF. The DNA of the CDR3 is TGTGCCAGCAGCAAAGGGGGCTCGGGTAATTCACCCCTCCACTTT.

The gene calls are TRBV15 and TRBJ1-1; no clear D gene. The CDR3 length is 13 residues. Trimming took 3 bases from V and 1 from J, leaving 6 bases between them. Looked up from germline, CDR1 is LNHNV and CDR2 is YYDKDF (reference sequence). The DNA of the CDR3 is TGTGCCACCAGCAGTACATCGAACACTGAAGCTTTCTTT. Translating it yields CATSSTSNTEAFF.

The gene calls are TRBV5-1 and TRBJ2-3; 7 nucleotides agree with TRBD2. V dropped 4 bases and J dropped 4; count of bases not matched to a gene: 12. Looked up from germline, CDR1 is SGHRS and CDR2 is YFSETQ. The CDR3 totals 16 residues. The CDR3 region is CASSLIWGRAADTQYF. The CDR3 DNA follows: TGCGCCAGCAGCCTGATCTGGGGGAGGGCCGCAGATACGCAGTATTTT.

The rearrangement joins TRBV13 to TRBJ1-1; unclear D gene. The CDR3 runs 14 residues. Germline V gene sequence: CDR1 PRHDT, CDR2 FYEKMQ (reference sequence). Trimming removed 1 base at V and 2 bases at J, with 8 bases between. The CDR3 loop is CASSLDQYNTEAFF. Written as DNA, the CDR3 is TGTGCCAGCAGCTTAGATCAGTACAACACTGAAGCTTTCTTT.

The V and J genes are TRBV6-5 and TRBJ1-2; D gene uncertain. The V gene's germline CDR1 is MNHEY and CDR2 SVGAGI. V was pared by 2 bases and J by 6 bases, with 10 bases between. The CDR3 has 13 residues. Written as DNA, the CDR3 is TGTGCCAGCAGTTACGGGAATAAGGATGGCTACACCTTC. Its protein product is CASSYGNKDGYTF.

This sequence joins TRBV29-1 and TRBJ2-3, with D perhaps matching TRBD2 (7 bases). V was trimmed by 6 bases and J by 2 bases, leaving 15 bases between them. In germline, CDR1 is SQVTM, CDR2 ANQGSEA. The CDR3 contains 14 residues. The DNA of the CDR3 is TGCAGCGTCGGAGGGGGGGAGTTCACAGATACGCAGTATTTT. It yields the protein CSVGGGEFTDTQYF.

The chain is built from TRBV15 and TRBJ1-2; D uncertain. This CDR3 region has 14 residues. Trimming pared 0 bases from V and 8 bases from J, leaving 13 bases between. Germline assignment: CDR1 LNHNV and CDR2 YYDKDF (reference sequence). The CDR3 bases are TGTGCCACCAGCAGAGACGGCTTCCCCGTGGGCTACACCTTC. Translation: CATSRDGFPVGYTF. Full variable domain (outside the CDR3, taken from reference TRBV15 and TRBJ1-2): DAMVIQNPRYQVTQFGKPVTLSCSQTLNHNVMYWYQQKSSQAPKLLFHYYDKDFNNEADTPDNFQSRRPNTSFCFLDIRSPGLGDTAMYLCATSRDGFPVGYTFGSGTRLTVV.

The CDR3 here is CASGPTGGGYNEQFF. The CDR3 DNA reads as TGTGCCAGCGGACCGACCGGGGGAGGGTACAATGAGCAGTTCTTC. The chain couples TRBV6-6 to TRBJ2-1, with TRBD2 matching 7 bases. The CDR3 extends over 15 amino acids. Trimming took 8 bases from V and 4 from J; bases not matched to a gene: 11. Germline V gene sequence: CDR1 MNHNY, CDR2 SVGAGI (reference sequence).